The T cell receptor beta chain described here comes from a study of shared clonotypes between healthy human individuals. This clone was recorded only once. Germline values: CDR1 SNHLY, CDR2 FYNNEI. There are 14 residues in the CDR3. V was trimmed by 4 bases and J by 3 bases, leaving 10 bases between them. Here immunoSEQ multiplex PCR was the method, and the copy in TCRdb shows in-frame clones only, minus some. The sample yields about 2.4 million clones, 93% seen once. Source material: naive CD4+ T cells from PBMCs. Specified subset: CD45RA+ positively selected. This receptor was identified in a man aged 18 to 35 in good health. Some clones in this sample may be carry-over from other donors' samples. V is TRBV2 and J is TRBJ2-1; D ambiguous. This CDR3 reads CASSADALYNEQFF. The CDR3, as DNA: TGTGCCAGCAGTGCGGACGCCCTCTACAATGAGCAGTTCTTC.